Listed here are 2 T cell receptor beta chains from one sample, sequenced in a study of blood T cell repertoires in COVID-19. Sequenced by immunoSEQ multiplex PCR; TCRdb stores in-frame clones only, minus some. The sample holds about 110,000 clones, roughly 80% seen once. The specimen sequenced was peripheral blood. These TCRs come from a man between 45 and 60 years old with acute or convalescent COVID-19.

The genes are TRBV7-2 and TRBJ2-5; the D gene is possibly TRBD2 (7 bases). V was pared by 5 bases and J by 5 bases, with 24 bases between. The CDR3 length is 17 residues. The germline gives CDR1 SGHTA, CDR2 FQGNSA. CDR3 region: CASSPNLGARGGETQYF. In DNA form, the CDR3 reads TGTGCCAGCAGCCCCAACCTGGGGGCGAGGGGGGGGGAGACCCAGTACTTC.

The chain recombines TRBV3-1 (or the pseudogene TRBV3-2) with TRBJ1-1; the D gene is possibly TRBD1 (5 bases). Per germline, CDR1 LGHDT and CDR2 YNNKEL (reference sequence). The CDR3 length is 14 residues. V lost 1 base and J 7 bases, leaving 13 bases between the germline ends. The CDR3, as DNA: TGTGCCAGCAGCCAAGTAACAGGAACTTATGAAGCTTTCTTT. Its translation is CASSQVTGTYEAFF.